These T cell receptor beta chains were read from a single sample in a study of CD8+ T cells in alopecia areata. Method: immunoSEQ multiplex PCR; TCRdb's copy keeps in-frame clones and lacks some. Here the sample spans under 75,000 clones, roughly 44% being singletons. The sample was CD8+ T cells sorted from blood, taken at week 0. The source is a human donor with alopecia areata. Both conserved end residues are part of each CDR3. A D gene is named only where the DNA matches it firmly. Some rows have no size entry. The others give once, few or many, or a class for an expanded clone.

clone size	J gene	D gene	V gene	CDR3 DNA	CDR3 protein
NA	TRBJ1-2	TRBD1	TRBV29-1	TGCAGCGTTGTTACAGGGGGCGACTATGGCTACACCTTC	CSVVTGGDYGYTF
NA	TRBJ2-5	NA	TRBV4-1	TGCGCCAGCAGCCAAGATAGCGCCGAAGAGACCCAGTACTTC	CASSQDSAEETQYF
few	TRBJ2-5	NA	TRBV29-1	TGCAGCGTTGGGGCTGCTTTGGATGGGGGGACCCAGTACTTC	CSVGAALDGGTQYF
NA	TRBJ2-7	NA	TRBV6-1	TGTGCCAGCGTAGGGGCGGGCCGGCCGGGGTACGAGCAGTACTTC	CASVGAGRPGYEQYF
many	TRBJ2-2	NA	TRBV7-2	TGTGCCAGCAGCTTAGCGAGGGATACACACACCGGGGAGCTGTTTTTT	CASSLARDTHTGELFF
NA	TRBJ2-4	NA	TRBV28	TGTGCCAGCAGCCCCCAACCACTAGTCAAAAACATTCAGTACTTC	CASSPQPLVKNIQYF
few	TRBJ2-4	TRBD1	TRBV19	TGTGCCAGTGCCCACAGACAGGGTCCCTTAGCCAAAAACATTCAGTACTTC	CASAHRQGPLAKNIQYF
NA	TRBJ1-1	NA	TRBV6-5	TGTGCCAGCAGTACCCAGGGGAACACTGAAGCTTTCTTT	CASSTQGNTEAFF
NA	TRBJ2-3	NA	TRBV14	TGTGCCAGCAGCCAACGTTCCCCAGATACGCAGTATTTT	CASSQRSPDTQYF
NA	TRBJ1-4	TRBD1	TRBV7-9	TGTGCCAGCAGCCATTCAGGGACAGAGGCGCTTTTT	CASSHSGTEALF
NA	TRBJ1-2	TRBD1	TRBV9	TGTGCCAGCATCTCGGGACAGGGTTTTAACTATGGCTACACCTTC	CASISGQGFNYGYTF
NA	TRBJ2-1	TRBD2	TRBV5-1	TGCGCCAGCAGCTCGACTAGCGGGACCTACAATGAGCAGTTCTTC	CASSSTSGTYNEQFF
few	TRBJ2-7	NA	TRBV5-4	TGTGCCAGCAGCCCCATCGGCTCCTACGAGCAGTACTTC	CASSPIGSYEQYF
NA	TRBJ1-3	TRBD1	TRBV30	TGTGCCTACCAAGACAGGGACTCTGGAAACACCATATATTTT	CAYQDRDSGNTIYF
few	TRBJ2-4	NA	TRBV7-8	TGTGCCAGCAGCTCCGCGACTAGGGGACGAAACATTCAGTACTTC	CASSSATRGRNIQYF
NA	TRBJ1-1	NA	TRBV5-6	TGTGCCAGCAGCTCGTTCCGCGCAATGCTAGTGAACACTGAAGCTTTCTTT	CASSSFRAMLVNTEAFF
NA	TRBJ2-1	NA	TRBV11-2	TGTGCCAGCAGCTTAGATGGCCGCAGCAATGAGCAGTTCTTC	CASSLDGRSNEQFF
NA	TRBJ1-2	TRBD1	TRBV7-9	TGTGCCAGCAGTTTTTACGAACAGGGGACAGGCTATGGCTACACCTTC	CASSFYEQGTGYGYTF
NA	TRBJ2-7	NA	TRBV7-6	TGTGCCAGCTCAGAAGTCCGGGGGGAGCAGTACTTC	CASSEVRGEQYF